Described below is a single T cell receptor beta chain sequence and its context. The antigen remains unidentified. Profiled with immunoSEQ multiplex PCR; TCRdb holds only in-frame clones, not every one. The sample shows about 80,000 clones, around 84% of them seen only once. This entry belongs to a study of identifying expanded T cells in peripheral blood. The CDR3 runs to 13 residues. CDR1 and CDR2 (germline): SEHNR, FQNEAQ (reference sequence). Deletions cut 3 bases from V and 6 bases from J, with 9 bases between. Overall study results and limits: Technical replicates showed around 1.2 changed clones; roughly two weeks roughly 16; four weeks 19.

Sequencing was carried out using blood. The V call is TRBV7-9, the J call TRBJ2-1; D is ambiguous. This TCR came from a person aged 18 to 75 in good health. CDR3 loop: CASSLVSLNEQFF. The CDR3 DNA sequence: TGTGCCAGCAGCTTGGTTAGTCTCAATGAGCAGTTCTTC.